The rows below give T cell receptor beta chains drawn from one sample of a study of multiple sclerosis patients with progressive multifocal leukoencephalopathy. TCRdb's copy holds only in-frame clones and misses some; the assay was immunoSEQ multiplex PCR. The table shows fewer than 40,000 clones, with 89% occurring only once. Sequencing was performed on PBMCs. The source is a human donor with multiple sclerosis. Each CDR3 is given with its conserved first and last residue. A D gene is named only where the DNA matches it firmly. Only some rows state a clone size, as once, few, many or a class for expanded clones.

V gene	CDR3 length	D gene	J gene	clone size	CDR3 protein	CDR3 DNA
TRBV30	12	TRBD1	TRBJ1-2	.	CAWGQVFYGYTF	TGTGCCTGGGGACAGGTATTTTATGGCTACACCTTC
TRBV7-2	13	.	TRBJ1-1	.	CASSSGVSTEAFF	TGTGCCAGCAGCAGTGGAGTCTCCACTGAAGCTTTCTTT
TRBV5-1	13	TRBD1	TRBJ2-5	.	CASGGQGFSEQYF	TGCGCCAGCGGGGGACAGGGGTTTTCGGAGCAGTACTTC
TRBV4-1	16	.	TRBJ2-1	.	CASSHRGKSSYNEQFF	TGCGCCAGCAGCCATAGAGGCAAAAGCTCCTACAATGAGCAGTTCTTC
TRBV5-8	13	.	TRBJ1-1	.	CASSSAAASEAFF	TGTGCCAGCAGCTCCGCCGCTGCATCTGAAGCTTTCTTT
TRBV5-1	13	.	TRBJ2-1	.	CASQMGNYNEQFF	TGCGCCAGCCAGATGGGAAACTACAATGAGCAGTTCTTC
TRBV27	14	.	TRBJ2-2	.	CANSSYLRTGELFF	TGTGCCAACAGTTCCTATCTGAGGACCGGGGAGCTGTTTTTT
TRBV27	17	TRBD2	TRBJ2-7	.	CASSQEGPSGTPYEQYF	TGTGCCAGCAGCCAAGAGGGGCCCAGCGGGACCCCCTACGAGCAGTACTTC
TRBV9	17	TRBD2	TRBJ2-5	.	CASSEGVSGRPQETQYF	TGTGCCAGCAGCGAGGGAGTTAGCGGGAGGCCTCAAGAGACCCAGTACTTC
TRBV4-3	18	.	TRBJ2-3	.	CASSQDRMGGRKADTQYF	TGCGCCAGCAGCCAAGATCGAATGGGGGGGCGGAAAGCAGATACGCAGTATTTT
TRBV9	16	.	TRBJ2-7	.	CASSVATGAGFYEQYF	TGTGCCAGCAGCGTAGCTACGGGAGCGGGTTTTTACGAGCAGTACTTC
TRBV29-1	16	.	TRBJ1-2	.	CSVPGREGRINYGYTF	TGCAGCGTTCCGGGGAGGGAGGGGAGGATTAACTATGGCTACACCTTC
TRBV6-5	16	.	TRBJ1-6	.	CASSSFGSSYNSPLHF	TGTGCCAGCAGTTCTTTCGGGAGCTCCTATAATTCACCCCTCCACTTT
TRBV7-3	14	TRBD1	TRBJ1-2	.	CASSLTGQGGGYTF	TGTGCCAGCAGCTTAACGGGACAGGGAGGAGGCTACACCTTC
TRBV28	16	TRBD2	TRBJ2-3	once	CASSGAELAGRDTQYF	TGTGCCAGCAGTGGGGCCGAACTAGCGGGAAGAGATACGCAGTATTTT
TRBV28	13	.	TRBJ1-2	.	CASSLSRWRGYTF	TGTGCCAGCAGTTTATCCCGATGGAGAGGCTACACCTTC
TRBV6-5	13	.	TRBJ1-6	.	CASTGNYNSPLHF	TGTGCCTCCACAGGGAACTATAATTCACCCCTCCACTTT
TRBV15	13	.	TRBJ1-2	.	CATSRDGDYGYTF	TGTGCCACCAGCAGGGACGGGGACTATGGCTACACCTTC
TRBV9	13	.	TRBJ2-5	.	CASSVGRQETQYF	TGTGCCAGCAGCGTAGGGCGCCAAGAGACCCAGTACTTC
TRBV30	14	.	TRBJ2-3	.	CAWSVTGGTDTQYF	TGTGCCTGGAGTGTAACGGGAGGCACAGATACGCAGTATTTT
TRBV6-5	15	TRBD1	TRBJ2-7	.	CASSSTGVHVYEQYF	TGTGCCAGCAGTTCAACAGGGGTTCACGTTTACGAGCAGTACTTC
TRBV4-3	15	TRBD2	TRBJ2-1	.	CASATSGSSSNEQFF	TGCGCCAGCGCAACTAGCGGGAGTTCCAGCAATGAGCAGTTCTTC
TRBV7-2	16	.	TRBJ1-2	.	CASSLARQEQSYGYTF	TGTGCCAGCAGCTTAGCGCGGCAGGAACAAAGCTATGGCTACACCTTC
TRBV19	15	TRBD1	TRBJ1-2	.	CASSVPGGTVYGYTF	TGTGCCAGTAGTGTCCCCGGGGGGACAGTCTATGGCTACACCTTC
TRBV7-2	14	.	TRBJ1-6	.	CASSPRRNNSPLHF	TGTGCCAGCAGTCCGAGACGGAATAATTCACCCCTCCACTTT
TRBV2	14	TRBD1	TRBJ1-4	.	CASSDRGRGEKLFF	TGTGCCAGCAGTGACAGGGGGCGAGGAGAAAAACTGTTTTTT
TRBV11-3	16	.	TRBJ2-1	once	CASSLSGSVQNNEQFF	TGTGCCAGCAGCTTATCAGGCAGCGTACAAAACAATGAGCAGTTCTTC
TRBV5-1	13	TRBD1	TRBJ2-7	.	CASSTNGQDEQYF	TGCGCCAGCAGCACTAACGGACAGGACGAGCAGTACTTC
TRBV19	15	.	TRBJ2-1	.	CASSIRDYAYNEQFF	TGTGCCAGTAGTATACGGGATTACGCCTACAATGAGCAGTTCTTC
TRBV27	13	TRBD1	TRBJ1-5	.	CASRDRVNQPQHF	TGTGCCAGCAGGGACAGGGTCAATCAGCCCCAGCATTTT
TRBV5-1	15	TRBD1	TRBJ2-7	.	CASSPETGGMYEQYF	TGCGCCAGCAGCCCCGAGACAGGGGGTATGTACGAGCAGTACTTC
TRBV28	18	TRBD1	TRBJ2-3	.	CASSLFAGQGDSTDTQYF	TGTGCCAGCAGTTTATTTGCGGGACAGGGGGATAGCACAGATACGCAGTATTTT
TRBV14	12	.	TRBJ2-1	.	CASSQTSYEQFF	TGTGCCAGCAGCCAGACTAGTTATGAGCAGTTCTTC
TRBV5-1	16	.	TRBJ1-6	.	CASSFSASSYNSPLHF	TGCGCCAGCAGCTTTTCAGCGAGCTCCTATAATTCACCCCTCCACTTT
TRBV7-9	16	.	TRBJ1-3	.	CASSLVRGVAGNTIYF	TGTGCCAGCAGCTTAGTTCGGGGCGTTGCTGGAAACACCATATATTTT
TRBV6-6	14	.	TRBJ1-4	.	CASSPLGTNEKLFF	TGTGCCAGCTCACCTCTGGGCACTAATGAAAAACTGTTTTTT
TRBV6-6	14	.	TRBJ2-7	once	CASSHSTGSYEQYF	TGTGCCAGCAGTCACTCAACAGGCTCCTACGAGCAGTACTTC
TRBV11-2	17	.	TRBJ2-4	.	CASSYITRSLAKNIQYF	TGTGCCAGCAGCTATATTACTAGATCCCTTGCCAAAAACATTCAGTACTTC
TRBV6-5	14	.	TRBJ2-6	.	CASSYSSGANVLTF	TGTGCCAGCAGTTACAGCTCTGGGGCCAACGTCCTGACTTTC